This T cell receptor (beta chain) was sequenced for a study of OX40 agonist ivuxolimab in advanced cancers. For the wider study: Ivuxolimab, which targeted the costimulatory receptor OX40 (CD134), was an agonistic, fully human IgG2 monoclonal antibody. Of the roughly 50 dose-escalation patients, hepatocellular carcinoma was present in about 20, melanoma in roughly 15, renal cell carcinoma in 9 and head and neck cancer in 9. Three dose-escalation patients achieved partial responses, one with hepatocellular carcinoma and two with cutaneous melanoma. Intravenous ivuxolimab was administered to patients every 2 weeks at six dose levels: 0.01, 0.1, 0.3, 1.5, 3 and 10 mg/kg. A male proportion of around 81% and a mean age of approximately 61 years, ranging from about 20 to 79, were recorded for the dose-escalation cohort. Peripheral TCRbeta sequencing was intended to test whether TCR sequence diversity was altered and clonal T-cell expansion was caused by ivuxolimab. The monotherapy dose-escalation portion (N of about 57 patients) of the phase I ivuxolimab trial is reported in the paper. Prior anti-PD-1, anti-PD-L1 or anti-CTLA-4 therapy was permitted, and 40% to 50% of dose-escalation patients had received checkpoint inhibitors. Findings and caveats that apply to the study as a whole: In the 0.1-3.0 mg/kg groups, partial responders were among the patients with the lowest normalized peripheral clonal expansion, particularly in CD8+ T cells. After ivuxolimab, expanded clones were on average more numerous among CD8+ T cells than among CD4+ T cells. Antigen specificity was not determined for the clonally expanded peripheral T cells. At doses of 0.1 to 3.0 mg/kg, clonal expansion of both CD4+ and CD8+ T cells in blood was seen between baseline and week 6. Low levels of normalized T-cell clonal expansion were also seen in some nonresponding patients.

V is shortened by 5 bases, J by 9 bases, and the region joining them spans 14 bases. From a lookup of the germline V gene (reference sequence), CDR1 and CDR2 are SEHNR and FQNEAQ. Its CDR3 holds 12 amino acids, cysteine through phenylalanine. CDR3 DNA only is kept here, 36 bases in frame from base 1. This clone was observed a handful of times. Its antigen has not been determined. The input lacks base qualities; no much larger clone sits a single base away. Genomic DNA was extracted from sorted cells for sequencing of the TCRbeta CDR3 region. The immunoSEQ Assay was used for sequencing of TCRbeta CDR3 regions. Not all clones reach the TCRdb copy of this immuneACCESS table, which keeps in-frame sequences only. Checked studies attribute under half of the gap to unresolved V genes and leave the rest unexplained. The sample records 70,000 or so clones, roughly 87% of which are singletons. The ten largest clones take up about 2.5% of the sample.

The trial excluded patients who had a history of autoimmune disease or who were on systemic immunosuppression. Peripheral blood for TCR sequencing was drawn from every dose cohort at baseline, at cycle 4 day 1 and at cycle 7 day 1. Samples came from an open-label, multicenter, first-in-human phase I dose-escalation trial of ivuxolimab. The trial enrolled adults with locally advanced or metastatic head and neck squamous cell, hepatocellular, melanoma or renal cell carcinoma. Before TCR sequencing, CD4+ and CD8+ T cells were separately sorted from peripheral blood. This sequence uses TRBV7-9 and TRBJ2-7; a tentative D match to TRBD2 spans 5 bases. The material sequenced was CD4+ or CD8+ T cells sorted from blood, taken in a trial of the OX40 agonist ivuxolimab. This clonotype originated in an adult with an advanced solid tumor such as melanoma, head and neck, liver or kidney cancer. The nucleotide sequence reads TGTGCCAGCAGCCCCCACGGCGGGTGGCAGTACTTC. It specifies CASSPHGGWQYF.